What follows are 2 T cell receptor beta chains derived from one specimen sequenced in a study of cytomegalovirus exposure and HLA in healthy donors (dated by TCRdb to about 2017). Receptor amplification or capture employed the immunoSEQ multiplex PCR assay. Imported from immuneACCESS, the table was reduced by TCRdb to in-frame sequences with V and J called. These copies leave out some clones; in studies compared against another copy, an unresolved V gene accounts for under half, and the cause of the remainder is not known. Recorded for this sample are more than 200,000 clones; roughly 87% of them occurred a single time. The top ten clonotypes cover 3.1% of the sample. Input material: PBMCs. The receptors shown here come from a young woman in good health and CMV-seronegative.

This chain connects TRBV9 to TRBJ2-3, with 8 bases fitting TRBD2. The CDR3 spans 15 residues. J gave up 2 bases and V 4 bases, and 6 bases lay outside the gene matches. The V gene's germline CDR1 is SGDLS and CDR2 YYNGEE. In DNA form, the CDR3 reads TGTGCCAGCAGCTCGAGCGGGAGCCCCACAGATACGCAGTATTTT. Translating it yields CASSSSGSPTDTQYF. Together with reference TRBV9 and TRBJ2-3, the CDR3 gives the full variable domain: DSGVTQTPKHLITATGQRVTLRCSPRSGDLSVYWYQQSLDQGLQFLIQYYNGEERAKGNILERFSAQQFPDLHSELNLSSLELGDSALYFCASSSSGSPTDTQYFGPGTRLTVL.

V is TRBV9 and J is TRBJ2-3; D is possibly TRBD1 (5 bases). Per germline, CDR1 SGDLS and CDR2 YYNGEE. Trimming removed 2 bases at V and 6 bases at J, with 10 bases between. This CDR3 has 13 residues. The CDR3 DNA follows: TGTGCCAGCAGCGTCGCCAGGGTGGATACGCAGTATTTT. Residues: CASSVARVDTQYF.